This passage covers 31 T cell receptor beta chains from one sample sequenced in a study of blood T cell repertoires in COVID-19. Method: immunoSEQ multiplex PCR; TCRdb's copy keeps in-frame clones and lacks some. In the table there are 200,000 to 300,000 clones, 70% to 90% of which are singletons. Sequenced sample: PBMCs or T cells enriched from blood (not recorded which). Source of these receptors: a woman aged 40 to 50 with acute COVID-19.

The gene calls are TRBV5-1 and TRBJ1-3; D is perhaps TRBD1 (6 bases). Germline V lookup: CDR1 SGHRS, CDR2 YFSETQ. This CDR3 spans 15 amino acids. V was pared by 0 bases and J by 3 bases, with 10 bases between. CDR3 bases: TGCGCCAGCAGCTTGGCAGGGGCGCTTGGAAACACCATATATTTT. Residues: CASSLAGALGNTIYF.

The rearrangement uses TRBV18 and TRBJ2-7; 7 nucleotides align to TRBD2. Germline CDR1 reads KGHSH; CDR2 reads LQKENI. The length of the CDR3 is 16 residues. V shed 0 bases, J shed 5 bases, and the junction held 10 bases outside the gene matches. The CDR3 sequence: CASSPPARIGGDEQYF. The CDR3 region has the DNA TGTGCCAGCTCACCACCGGCCCGGATTGGGGGGGACGAGCAGTACTTC. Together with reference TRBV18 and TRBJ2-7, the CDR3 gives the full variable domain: NAGVMQNPRHLVRRRGQEARLRCSPMKGHSHVYWYRQLPEEGLKFMVYLQKENIIDESGMPKERFSAEFPKEGPSILRIQQVVRGDSAAYFCASSPPARIGGDEQYFGPGTRLTVT.

CDR3 protein: CASSQGSGRPGSALDTQYF. In nucleotides, the CDR3 is TGTGCCAGCAGCCAGGGTAGCGGGAGGCCGGGCAGCGCCCTAGATACGCAGTATTTT. The chain recombines TRBV14 with TRBJ2-3; the match to TRBD2 covers 10 bases. Trimming took 3 bases from V and 5 from J; bases not matched to a gene: 17. The CDR3 has 19 amino acids. Germline V gives CDR1 SGHDN, CDR2 FVKESK.

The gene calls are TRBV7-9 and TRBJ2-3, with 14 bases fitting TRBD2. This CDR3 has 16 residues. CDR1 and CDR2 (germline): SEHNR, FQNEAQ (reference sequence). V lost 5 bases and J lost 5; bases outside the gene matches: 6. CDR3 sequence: CASSPTSGRVLDTQYF. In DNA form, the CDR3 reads TGTGCCAGCAGCCCGACTAGCGGGAGGGTGCTAGATACGCAGTATTTT.

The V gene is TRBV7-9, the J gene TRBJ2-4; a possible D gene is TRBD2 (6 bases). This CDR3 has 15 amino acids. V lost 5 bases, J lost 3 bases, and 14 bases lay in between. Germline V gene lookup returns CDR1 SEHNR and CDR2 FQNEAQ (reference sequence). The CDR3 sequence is CASSETRLVKNIQYF. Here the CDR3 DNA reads TGTGCCAGCAGCGAGACTAGACTCGTCAAAAACATTCAGTACTTC.

The CDR3: CASSLKGRGLSDEQFF. For the CDR3, the DNA is TGTGCCAGCAGCTTAAAGGGGAGGGGACTAAGTGATGAGCAGTTCTTC. The chain uses TRBV7-3 and TRBJ2-1, with 7 bases fitting TRBD2. V trimming: 1 base; J trimming: 8 bases; junction bases outside the gene matches: 11. The germline V gene has CDR1 SGHTA and CDR2 FQGTGA. There are 16 residues in the CDR3.

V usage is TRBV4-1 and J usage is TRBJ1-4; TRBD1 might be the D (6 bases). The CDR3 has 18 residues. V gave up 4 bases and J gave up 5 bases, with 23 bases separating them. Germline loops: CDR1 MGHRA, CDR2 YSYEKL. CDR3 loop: CASSLTGGDTYENEKLFF. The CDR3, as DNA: TGCGCCAGCAGCCTTACGGGGGGGGACACCTATGAAAATGAAAAACTGTTTTTT.

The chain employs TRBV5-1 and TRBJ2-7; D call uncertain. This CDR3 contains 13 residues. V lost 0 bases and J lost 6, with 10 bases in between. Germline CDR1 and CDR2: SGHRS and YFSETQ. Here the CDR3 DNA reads TGCGCCAGCAGCTTGGCCGGAGTCGGCGAGCAGTACGTC. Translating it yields CASSLAGVGEQYV.

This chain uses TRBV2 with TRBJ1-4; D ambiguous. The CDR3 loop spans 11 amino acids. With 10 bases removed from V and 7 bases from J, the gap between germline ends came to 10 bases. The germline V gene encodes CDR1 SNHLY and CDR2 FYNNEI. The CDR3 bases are TGTGCCACAAGCCCGGTTGAAAAACTGTTTTTT. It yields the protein CATSPVEKLFF.

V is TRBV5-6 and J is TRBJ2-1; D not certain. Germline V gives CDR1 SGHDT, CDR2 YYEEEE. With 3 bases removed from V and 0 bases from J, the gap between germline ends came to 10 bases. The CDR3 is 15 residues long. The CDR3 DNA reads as TGTGCCAGCAGCTCGAGGTCGAGCTCCTACAATGAGCAGTTCTTC. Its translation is CASSSRSSSYNEQFF.

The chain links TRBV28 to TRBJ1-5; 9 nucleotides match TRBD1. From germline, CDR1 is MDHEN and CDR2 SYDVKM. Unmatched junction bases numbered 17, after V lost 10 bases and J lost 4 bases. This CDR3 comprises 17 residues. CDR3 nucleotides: TGTGCCATCGCTCGACAGGGGGGCGGATCTTTTAATCAGCCCCAGCATTTT. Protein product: CAIARQGGGSFNQPQHF.

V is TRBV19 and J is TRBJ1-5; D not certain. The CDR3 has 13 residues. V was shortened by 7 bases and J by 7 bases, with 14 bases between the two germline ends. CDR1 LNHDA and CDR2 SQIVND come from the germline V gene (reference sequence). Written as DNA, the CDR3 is TGTGCCAGTAAGCTGAGGGCTCGACAGCCCCAGCATTTT. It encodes CASKLRARQPQHF.

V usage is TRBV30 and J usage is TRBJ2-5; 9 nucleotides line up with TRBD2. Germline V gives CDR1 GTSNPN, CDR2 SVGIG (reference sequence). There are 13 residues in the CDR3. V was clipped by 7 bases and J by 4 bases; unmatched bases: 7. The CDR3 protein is CAFIAGVPETQYF. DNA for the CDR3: TGTGCCTTCATAGCGGGAGTCCCAGAGACCCAGTACTTC.

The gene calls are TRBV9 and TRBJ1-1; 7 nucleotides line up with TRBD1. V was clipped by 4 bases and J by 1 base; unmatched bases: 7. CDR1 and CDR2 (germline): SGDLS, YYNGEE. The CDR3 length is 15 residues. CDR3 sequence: CASSSFGTENTEAFF. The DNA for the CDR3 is TGTGCCAGCAGCTCATTCGGGACAGAGAACACTGAAGCTTTCTTT.

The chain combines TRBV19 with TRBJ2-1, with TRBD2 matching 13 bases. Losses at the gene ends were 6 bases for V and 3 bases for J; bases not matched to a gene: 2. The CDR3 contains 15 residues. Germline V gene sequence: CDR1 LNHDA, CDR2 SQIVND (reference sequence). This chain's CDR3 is CASSRTSGSYNEQFF. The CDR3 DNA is TGTGCCAGTAGCCGGACTAGCGGGAGCTACAATGAGCAGTTCTTC.

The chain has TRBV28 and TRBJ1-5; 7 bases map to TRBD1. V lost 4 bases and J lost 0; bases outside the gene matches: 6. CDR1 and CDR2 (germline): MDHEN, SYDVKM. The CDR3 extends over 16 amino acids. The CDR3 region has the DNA TGTGCCAGCAGTTCAAGACAGGGTTATAGCAATCAGCCCCAGCATTTT. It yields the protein CASSSRQGYSNQPQHF. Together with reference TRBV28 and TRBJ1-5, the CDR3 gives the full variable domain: DVKVTQSSRYLVKRTGEKVFLECVQDMDHENMFWYRQDPGLGLRLIYFSYDVKMKEKGDIPEGYSVSREKKERFSLILESASTNQTSMYLCASSSRQGYSNQPQHFGDGTRLSIL.

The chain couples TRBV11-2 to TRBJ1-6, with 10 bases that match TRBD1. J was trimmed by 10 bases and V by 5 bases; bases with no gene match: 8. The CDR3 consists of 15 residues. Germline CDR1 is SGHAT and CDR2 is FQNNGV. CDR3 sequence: CASSRPGQGRSPLHF. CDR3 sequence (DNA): TGTGCCAGCAGCCGACCGGGACAGGGGCGCTCACCCCTCCACTTT.

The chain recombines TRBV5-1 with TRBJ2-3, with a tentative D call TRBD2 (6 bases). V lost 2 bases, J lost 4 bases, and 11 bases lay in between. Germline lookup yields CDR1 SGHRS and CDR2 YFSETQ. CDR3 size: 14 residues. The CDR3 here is CASSFGGSPDTQYF. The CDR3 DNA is TGCGCCAGCAGCTTCGGGGGTTCCCCAGATACGCAGTATTTT. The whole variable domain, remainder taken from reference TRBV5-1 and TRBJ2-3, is KAGVTQTPRYLIKTRGQQVTLSCSPISGHRSVSWYQQTPGQGLQFLFEYFSETQRNKGNFPGRFSGRQFSNSRSEMNVSTLELGDSALYLCASSFGGSPDTQYFGPGTRLTVL.

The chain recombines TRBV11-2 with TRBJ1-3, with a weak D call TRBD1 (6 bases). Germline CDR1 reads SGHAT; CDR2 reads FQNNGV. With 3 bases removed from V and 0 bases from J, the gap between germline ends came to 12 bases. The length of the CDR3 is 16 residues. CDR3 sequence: CASSFDRTNSGNTIYF. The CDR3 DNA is TGTGCCAGCAGCTTTGACAGGACCAACTCTGGAAACACCATATATTTT.

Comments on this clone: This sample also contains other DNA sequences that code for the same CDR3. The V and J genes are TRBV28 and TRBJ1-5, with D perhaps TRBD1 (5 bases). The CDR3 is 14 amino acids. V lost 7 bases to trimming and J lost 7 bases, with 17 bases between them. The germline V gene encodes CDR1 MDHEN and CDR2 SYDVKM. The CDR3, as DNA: TGTGCCAGCACCTCCGGCCAGGGTGGCCAGCCCCAGCATTTT. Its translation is CASTSGQGGQPQHF.

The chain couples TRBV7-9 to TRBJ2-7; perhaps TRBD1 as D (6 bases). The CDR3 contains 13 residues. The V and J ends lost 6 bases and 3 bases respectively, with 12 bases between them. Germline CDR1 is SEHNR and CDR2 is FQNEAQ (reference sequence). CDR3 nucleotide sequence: TGTGCCAGCAGATCGGGACAACACTACGAGCAGTACTTC. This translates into CASRSGQHYEQYF.

The CDR3 nucleotides are TGTGCCTGGGATAGGCTAGCGGGAGGGGGGGATACGCAGTATTTT. It is translated as CAWDRLAGGGDTQYF. The rearrangement uses TRBV30 and TRBJ2-3; the match to TRBD2 covers 12 bases. Losses at the gene ends were 5 bases for V and 6 bases for J; bases not matched to a gene: 9. Germline values: CDR1 GTSNPN, CDR2 SVGIG (reference sequence). This CDR3 contains 15 residues.

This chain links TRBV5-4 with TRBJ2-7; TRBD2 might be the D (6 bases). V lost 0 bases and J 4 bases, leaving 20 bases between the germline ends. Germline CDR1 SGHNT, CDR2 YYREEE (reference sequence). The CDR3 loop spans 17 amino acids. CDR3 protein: CASSLVPAGFEGYEQYF. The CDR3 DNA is TGTGCCAGCAGCTTGGTTCCAGCGGGTTTCGAAGGATACGAGCAGTACTTC.

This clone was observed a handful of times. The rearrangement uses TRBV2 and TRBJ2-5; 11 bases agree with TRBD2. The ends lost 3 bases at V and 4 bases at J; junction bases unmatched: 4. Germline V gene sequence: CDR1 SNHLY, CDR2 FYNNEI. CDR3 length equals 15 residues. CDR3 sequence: CASSDQLAGAETQYF. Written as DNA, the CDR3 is TGTGCCAGCAGTGACCAACTAGCGGGAGCAGAGACCCAGTACTTC.

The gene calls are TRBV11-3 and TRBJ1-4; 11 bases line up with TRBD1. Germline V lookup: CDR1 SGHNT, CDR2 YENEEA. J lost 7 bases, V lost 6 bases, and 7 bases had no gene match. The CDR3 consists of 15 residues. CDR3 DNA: TGTGCCAGCAGGGCCGGGACAGGGGGAAGTGAAAAACTGTTTTTT. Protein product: CASRAGTGGSEKLFF.

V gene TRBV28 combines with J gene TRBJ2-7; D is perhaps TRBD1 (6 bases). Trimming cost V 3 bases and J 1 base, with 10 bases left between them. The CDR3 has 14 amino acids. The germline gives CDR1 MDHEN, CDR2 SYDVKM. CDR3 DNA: TGTGCCAGCAGTTTCCCCAGGGGATCCTACGAGCAGTACTTC. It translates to CASSFPRGSYEQYF. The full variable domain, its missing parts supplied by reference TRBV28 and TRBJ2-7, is DVKVTQSSRYLVKRTGEKVFLECVQDMDHENMFWYRQDPGLGLRLIYFSYDVKMKEKGDIPEGYSVSREKKERFSLILESASTNQTSMYLCASSFPRGSYEQYFGPGTRLTVT.

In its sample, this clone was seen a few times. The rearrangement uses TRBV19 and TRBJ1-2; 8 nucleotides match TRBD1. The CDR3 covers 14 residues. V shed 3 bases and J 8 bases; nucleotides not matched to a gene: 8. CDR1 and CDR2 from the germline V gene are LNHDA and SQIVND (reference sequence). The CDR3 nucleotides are TGTGCCAGTAGTATCGGACAGGGAGAAAAAGGCTACACCTTC. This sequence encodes CASSIGQGEKGYTF.

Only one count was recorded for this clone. In DNA, the CDR3 is TGTGCCCGCCAGACTAGCCGGCAGACCCAGTACTTC. The encoded protein is CARQTSRQTQYF. The chain recombines TRBV30 with TRBJ2-5; 7 bases match TRBD2. The CDR3 has 12 amino acids. The germline V gene has CDR1 GTSNPN and CDR2 SVGIG (reference sequence). V dropped 8 bases and J dropped 6; count of bases not matched to a gene: 9.

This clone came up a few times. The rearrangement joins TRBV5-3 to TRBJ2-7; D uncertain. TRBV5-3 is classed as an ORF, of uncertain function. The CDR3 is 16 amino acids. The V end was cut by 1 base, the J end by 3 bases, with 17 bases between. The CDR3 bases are TGTGCCAGAAGCTTGCTTTGTGACACAGAAGACTACGAGCAGTACGTC. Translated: CARSLLCDTEDYEQYV.

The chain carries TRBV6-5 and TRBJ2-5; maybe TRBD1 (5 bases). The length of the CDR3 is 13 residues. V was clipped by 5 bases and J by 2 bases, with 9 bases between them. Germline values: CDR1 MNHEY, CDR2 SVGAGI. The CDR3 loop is CASSRQLQETQYF. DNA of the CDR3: TGTGCCAGCAGTCGACAGCTACAAGAGACCCAGTACTTC.

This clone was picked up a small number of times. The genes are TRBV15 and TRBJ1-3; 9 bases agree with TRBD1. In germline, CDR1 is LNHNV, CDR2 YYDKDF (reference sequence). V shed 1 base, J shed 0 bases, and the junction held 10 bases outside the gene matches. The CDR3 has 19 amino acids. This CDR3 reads CATSRVWTGAPTSGNTIYF. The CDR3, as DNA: TGTGCCACCAGCAGAGTTTGGACAGGGGCCCCTACCTCTGGAAACACCATATATTTT.